The 14 T cell receptor beta chains listed next were all sequenced from one sample in a study of vaccination and CD4 T cells after COVID-19. As to treatment: roughly 10-day PBMC culture with coronavirus spike peptide pools or control peptides (ViraFEST assay). Sequencing of the DNA from cultured CD4+ T cells was carried out with the Oncomine TCR Beta short-read assay. TCRdb independently ran MiXCR on the PCR reads; one entry per CDR3 protein. The data show 9,500 to 12,000 distinct CDR3 sequences, with around three fifths seen just once and approximately 17% held by the top ten. These receptors are not linked to any known antigen. The sequenced material came from CD4+ T cells from blood, cultured in vitro. The receptors stem from a human donor who had recovered from COVID-19.

The CDR3 is CAGQTSGRETQYF. In DNA, the CDR3 is TGTGCCGGGCAGACGTCGGGGCGAGAGACCCAGTACTTC. The chain employs TRBV7-2 and TRBJ2-5, with D possibly being TRBD1 or TRBD2 (5 bases each). This CDR3 has 13 amino acids. The germline gives CDR1 SGHTA, CDR2 FQGNSA. V lost 11 bases and J lost 4, with 17 bases in between.

V and J are TRBV20-1 and TRBJ2-7; D not certain. The germline CDR1 and CDR2 sequences are DFQATT and SNEGSKA (reference sequence). The CDR3 loop spans 14 amino acids. V dropped 3 bases and J dropped 4 bases, with 16 bases sitting between them. In DNA, the CDR3 is TGCAGTGCTAGGGACCCTAGGGCCCATTACGAGCAGTACTTC. This translates into CSARDPRAHYEQYF.

Concerning this clonotype itself: A read error may produce the germline difference seen at one junction end. V usage is TRBV20-1 and J usage is TRBJ1-5, with TRBD1 as a possible D gene (6 bases). CDR1 DFQATT and CDR2 SNEGSKA come from the germline V gene (reference sequence). The CDR3 consists of 13 residues. CDR3 nucleotides: TGCAGTGCCAGAGGGGACACCTATCAGCCCCAGCATTTT. Residues: CSARGDTYQPQHF.

This sequence joins TRBV6-2 or TRBV6-3 and TRBJ2-2; D might be TRBD2 (6 bases). The V gene's germline CDR1 is MNHEY and CDR2 SVGEGT. Trimming pared 6 bases from V and 4 bases from J, leaving 15 bases between. The CDR3 is made up of 15 amino acids. This CDR3 is CASSWVGRSTGELFF. CDR3 coding DNA: TGTGCCAGCAGCTGGGTAGGGAGGTCCACCGGGGAGCTGTTTTTT.

The chain couples TRBV20-1 to TRBJ2-3; 10 nucleotides match TRBD2. The ends lost 5 bases at V and 5 bases at J; junction bases unmatched: 13. The CDR3 runs 16 residues. Germline values: CDR1 DFQATT, CDR2 SNEGSKA (reference sequence). Here the CDR3 reads CSAPSPASGRGDTQYF. CDR3 nucleotide sequence: TGCAGTGCTCCCTCCCCGGCTAGCGGGAGAGGAGATACGCAGTATTTT.

There are a few counts of this clonotype. This sequence joins TRBV7-3 and TRBJ1-6, with a weak D call TRBD1 (6 bases). V lost 1 base, J lost 9 bases, and 13 bases lay in between. CDR3 length: 15 residues. CDR1 is SGHTA, CDR2 FQGTGA, per germline. The CDR3 region is CASSLSFRGTSPLHF. CDR3 coding DNA: TGTGCCAGCAGCTTAAGTTTCAGGGGAACTTCACCCCTCCACTTT.

This chain connects TRBV20-1 to TRBJ2-5; D is possibly TRBD1 (6 bases). Trimming took off 0 bases at V and 5 bases at J, with 10 bases between the two ends. Germline V gene lookup returns CDR1 DFQATT and CDR2 SNEGSKA (reference sequence). The length of the CDR3 is 13 residues. CDR3 sequence: CSARDGGRETQYF. CDR3 DNA sequence: TGCAGTGCTAGAGATGGGGGCCGGGAGACCCAGTACTTC.

This CDR3 reads CASSLQAAEAFF. The DNA for the CDR3 is TGTGCCAGCAGCCTTCAGGCCGCTGAAGCTTTCTTT. The rearrangement joins TRBV2 to TRBJ1-1; D uncertain. This CDR3 spans 12 amino acids. In germline, CDR1 is SNHLY, CDR2 FYNNEI. The ends were cut back, 6 bases at V and 6 bases at J, with 11 bases in the middle.

The CDR3 protein is CATNQEGHSYNEQFF. The CDR3 DNA reads TGTGCCACGAACCAGGAGGGACATTCCTACAATGAGCAGTTCTTC. The J gene is TRBJ2-1, the V gene TRBV6-2 or TRBV6-3; D may be TRBD1 or TRBD2 (6 bases each). CDR3 length equals 15 residues. CDR1 is MNHEY, CDR2 SVGEGT, per germline. V was clipped by 10 bases and J by 1 base, with 17 bases between them.

The chain joins TRBV5-6 to TRBJ2-2; 8 bases agree with TRBD1. The germline CDR1 and CDR2 sequences are SGHDT and YYEEEE. After removal of 4 bases from V and 6 bases from J, the junction contained 8 bases not matched to a gene. The CDR3 extends over 15 amino acids. CDR3 region: CASSPDPGGSGELFF. The CDR3, as DNA: TGTGCCAGCAGCCCGGATCCAGGGGGCTCCGGGGAGCTGTTTTTT.

The J gene is TRBJ2-7, the V gene TRBV5-1; D perhaps matches TRBD1 (6 bases). The CDR3 loop spans 13 amino acids. Germline V gene sequence: CDR1 SGHRS, CDR2 YFSETQ. V lost 4 bases and J 1 base, leaving 9 bases between the germline ends. The CDR3 sequence: CASSRDISYEQYF. The CDR3 DNA is TGCGCCAGCAGCCGGGACATTTCCTACGAGCAGTACTTC.

The chain has TRBV28 and TRBJ2-7, with no clear D. This CDR3 region has 13 residues. The germline gives CDR1 MDHEN, CDR2 SYDVKM. V dropped 4 bases and J dropped 6 bases, with 13 bases sitting between them. The CDR3 bases are TGTGCCAGCAGTTGGCGGCCGGGCGGCGAGCAGTACTTC. Translating gives CASSWRPGGEQYF.

The rearrangement joins TRBV6-2 or TRBV6-3 to TRBJ2-7; D possibly corresponds to TRBD2 (6 bases). The germline V gene encodes CDR1 MNHEY and CDR2 SVGEGT. V was pared by 5 bases and J by 6 bases, with 20 bases between. The CDR3 spans 15 residues. The CDR3 protein is CASSPLAQVRLEQYF. DNA for the CDR3: TGTGCCAGCAGTCCACTAGCTCAGGTTCGCCTCGAGCAGTACTTC.

Written as DNA, the CDR3 is TGTGCCAGCAGCTTAGCTCCGACCGGGGAGCTGTTTTTT. As protein: CASSLAPTGELFF. V usage is TRBV7-2 and J usage is TRBJ2-2; D ambiguous. The CDR3 spans 13 residues. In germline, CDR1 is SGHTA, CDR2 FQGNSA. The V gene lost 0 bases and the J gene lost 5 bases, with 4 bases spanning the gap.